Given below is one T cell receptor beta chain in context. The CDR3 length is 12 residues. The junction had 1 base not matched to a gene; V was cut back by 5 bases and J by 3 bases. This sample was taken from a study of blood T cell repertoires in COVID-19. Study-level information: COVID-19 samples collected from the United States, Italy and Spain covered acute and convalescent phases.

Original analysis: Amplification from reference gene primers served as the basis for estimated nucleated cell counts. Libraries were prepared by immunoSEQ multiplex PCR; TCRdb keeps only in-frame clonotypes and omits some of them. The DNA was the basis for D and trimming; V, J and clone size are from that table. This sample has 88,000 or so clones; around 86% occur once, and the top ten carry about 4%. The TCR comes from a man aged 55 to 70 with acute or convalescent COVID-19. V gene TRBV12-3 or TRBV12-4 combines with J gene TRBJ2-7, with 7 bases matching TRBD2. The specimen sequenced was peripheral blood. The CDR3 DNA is TGTGCCAGCAGTAGGACTAGCTACGAGCAGTACTTC. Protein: CASSRTSYEQYF.